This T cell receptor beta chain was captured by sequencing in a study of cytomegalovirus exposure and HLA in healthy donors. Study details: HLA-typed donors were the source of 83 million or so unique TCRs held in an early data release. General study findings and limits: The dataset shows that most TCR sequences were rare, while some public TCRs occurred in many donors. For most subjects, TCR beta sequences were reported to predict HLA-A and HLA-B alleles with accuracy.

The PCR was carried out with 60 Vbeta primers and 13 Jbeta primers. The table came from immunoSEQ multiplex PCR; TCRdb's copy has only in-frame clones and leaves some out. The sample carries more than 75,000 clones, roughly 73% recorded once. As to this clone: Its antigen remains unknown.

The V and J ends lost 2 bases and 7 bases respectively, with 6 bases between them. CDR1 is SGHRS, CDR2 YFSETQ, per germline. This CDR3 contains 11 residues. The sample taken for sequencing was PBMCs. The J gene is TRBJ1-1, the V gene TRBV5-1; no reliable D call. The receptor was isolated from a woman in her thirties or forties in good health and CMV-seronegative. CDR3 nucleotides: TGCGCCAGCAGCTTAGCCGGTGAAGCTTTCTTT. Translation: CASSLAGEAFF.